Below are 16 T cell receptor beta chains sequenced from a single sample in a study of cytomegalovirus exposure and HLA in healthy donors. It was with 60 Vbeta and 13 Jbeta primers that the PCR ran. Measured with immunoSEQ multiplex PCR; TCRdb has only the in-frame clones, and not every one. The sample has some 71,000 clones, roughly 67% seen once. Sequenced material: PBMCs. Every receptor here comes from a man in his forties or fifties in good health and CMV-seropositive.

The chain has TRBV15 and TRBJ2-7, with 9 bases that match TRBD1. Germline-derived CDR1 and CDR2 are LNHNV and YYDKDF (reference sequence). V trimming: 0 bases; J trimming: 1 base; junction bases outside the gene matches: 7. This CDR3 region has 17 residues. Here the CDR3 DNA reads TGTGCCACCAGCAGAGATCTGGGACAGGGCGTATCCTACGAGCAGTACTTC. It encodes CATSRDLGQGVSYEQYF.

The chain employs TRBV6-1 and TRBJ2-5; no clear D. Deletions cut 2 bases from V and 3 bases from J, with 4 bases between. The germline V gene encodes CDR1 MNHNS and CDR2 SASEGT. The CDR3 is 12 amino acids. CDR3 sequence reads: CASSEREETQYF. CDR3 bases: TGTGCCAGCAGTGAACGGGAAGAGACCCAGTACTTC.

CDR3 amino acids: CASTEQGASTEAFF. The CDR3, as DNA: TGTGCCAGCACGGAACAGGGGGCGAGCACTGAAGCTTTCTTT. The gene calls are TRBV7-6 and TRBJ1-1; 9 bases fit TRBD1. The CDR3 covers 14 residues. V was clipped by 7 bases and J by 4 bases; unmatched bases: 7. CDR1 SGHVS and CDR2 FNYEAQ come from the germline V gene.

The gene calls are TRBV5-1 and TRBJ2-3; 9 bases match TRBD1. There are 14 residues in the CDR3. V lost 5 bases and J lost 5; bases outside the gene matches: 6. CDR1 and CDR2 from the germline V gene are SGHRS and YFSETQ. CDR3 DNA sequence: TGCGCCAGCAGTGATGGACAGGGGCAAGATACGCAGTATTTT. Translating it yields CASSDGQGQDTQYF.

This clone has a count of ten or more. V and J are TRBV19 and TRBJ1-1; possible D gene TRBD1, 6 bases. The CDR3 is 13 amino acids. Trimming stripped 1 base from V and 4 bases from J, with 7 bases between. Germline V gene lookup returns CDR1 LNHDA and CDR2 SQIVND (reference sequence). The CDR3 sequence: CASSIVDSTEAFF. CDR3 in DNA: TGTGCCAGTAGTATAGTGGACAGCACTGAAGCTTTCTTT.

This chain joins TRBV7-3 and TRBJ2-1, with 9 bases aligning to TRBD2. Germline lookup yields CDR1 SGHTA and CDR2 FQGTGA. V shed 5 bases, J shed 4 bases, and the junction held 12 bases outside the gene matches. The CDR3 sequence is 17 residues long. The CDR3 reads CASSLQSAAGGYNEQFF. The CDR3 nucleotides read TGTGCCAGCAGCCTACAATCGGCAGCGGGGGGATACAATGAGCAGTTCTTC.

V and J are TRBV6-5 and TRBJ1-3; TRBD1 aligns across 7 bases. V gave up 6 bases and J gave up 4 bases; unmatched junction bases: 9. The germline CDR1 and CDR2 sequences are MNHEY and SVGAGI. This CDR3 is built from 15 residues. The CDR3 reads CASRPTGVYGNTIYF. The CDR3 region has the DNA TGTGCCAGCAGACCTACAGGGGTTTACGGAAACACCATATATTTT.

The table lists this clone with a count of one. CDR3 loop: CSVGSAGGSYNEQFF. The CDR3 nucleotides read TGCAGCGTTGGAAGCGCGGGGGGCTCCTACAATGAGCAGTTCTTC. The rearrangement joins TRBV29-1 to TRBJ2-1; 8 bases align to TRBD2. CDR1 is SQVTM and CDR2 is ANQGSEA in the germline V gene. V shed 4 bases, J shed 0 bases, and the junction held 5 bases outside the gene matches. CDR3 length equals 15 residues.

This clone was seen once. The chain couples TRBV15 to TRBJ1-5, with TRBD1 identical over 7 bases. V shed 3 bases and J 4 bases; nucleotides not matched to a gene: 3. CDR3 length: 14 amino acids. The germline V gene encodes CDR1 LNHNV and CDR2 YYDKDF (reference sequence). CDR3 protein: CATSRETGNQPQHF. The CDR3 DNA reads as TGTGCCACCAGCAGGGAGACAGGGAATCAGCCCCAGCATTTT.

This clone was found a few times. The chain links TRBV4-3 to TRBJ1-3; no clear D. Deletions cut 0 bases from V and 0 bases from J, with 12 bases between. The CDR3 extends over 17 amino acids. Per the germline V gene, CDR1 is LGHNA and CDR2 is YSLEER. The CDR3 here is CASSQDFAQNSGNTIYF. CDR3 DNA: TGCGCCAGCAGCCAAGATTTTGCACAGAACTCTGGAAACACCATATATTTT.

This clone was found a few times. This chain connects TRBV11-2 to TRBJ1-6; D gene unclear. The V gene's germline CDR1 is SGHAT and CDR2 FQNNGV. This CDR3 has 15 amino acids. V was cut by 3 bases and J by 3 bases, with 9 bases left in between. CDR3 DNA: TGTGCCAGCAGCTTGGAGGCGGACTATAATTCACCCCTCCACTTT. It encodes CASSLEADYNSPLHF.

The DNA for the CDR3 is TGTGCCAGCAGCGTAGGAGGGGGAAGCACAGATACGCAGTATTTT. This translates into CASSVGGGSTDTQYF. This chain uses TRBV9 with TRBJ2-3, with D possibly TRBD1 on 6 matching bases. The CDR3 is made up of 15 amino acids. Looked up from germline, CDR1 is SGDLS and CDR2 is YYNGEE. Deletions cut 0 bases from V and 0 bases from J, with 8 bases between.

The chain links TRBV7-9 to TRBJ1-1; D is undetermined. The CDR3 loop spans 14 amino acids. In germline, CDR1 is SEHNR, CDR2 FQNEAQ (reference sequence). V lost 1 base to trimming and J lost 3 bases, with 9 bases between them. CDR3 nucleotides: TGTGCCAGCAGCTTAGAGAACAGAGACACTGAAGCTTTCTTT. Encoded protein: CASSLENRDTEAFF.

The J gene is TRBJ1-5, the V gene TRBV28; TRBD1 might be the D (6 bases). This CDR3 spans 13 amino acids. Germline lookup yields CDR1 MDHEN and CDR2 SYDVKM. V dropped 6 bases and J dropped 4 bases, with 10 bases sitting between them. The chain's CDR3 is CASSQDSNQPQHF. The CDR3 region has the DNA TGTGCCAGCAGCCAGGACAGTAATCAGCCCCAGCATTTT. Based on the CDR3 plus reference TRBV28 and TRBJ1-5, the full variable domain is DVKVTQSSRYLVKRTGEKVFLECVQDMDHENMFWYRQDPGLGLRLIYFSYDVKMKEKGDIPEGYSVSREKKERFSLILESASTNQTSMYLCASSQDSNQPQHFGDGTRLSIL.

The chain employs TRBV14 and TRBJ2-7; D perhaps matches TRBD2 (6 bases). V was clipped by 2 bases and J by 0 bases, with 8 bases between them. The germline CDR1 and CDR2 sequences are SGHDN and FVKESK. This CDR3 is built from 14 residues. CDR3 amino acids: CASSQRAGSYEQYF. The CDR3 DNA is TGTGCCAGCAGCCAACGAGCGGGCTCCTACGAGCAGTACTTC.

This clone was observed a handful of times. The J gene is TRBJ2-1, the V gene TRBV28; 7 positions agree with TRBD2. V lost 5 bases to trimming and J lost 4 bases; unmatched junction nucleotides: 8. This CDR3 contains 15 residues. Germline V gene lookup returns CDR1 MDHEN and CDR2 SYDVKM. CDR3 nucleotide sequence: TGTGCCAGCAGTCCACTCGGGGGAGGGTACAATGAGCAGTTCTTC. Amino acids: CASSPLGGGYNEQFF.